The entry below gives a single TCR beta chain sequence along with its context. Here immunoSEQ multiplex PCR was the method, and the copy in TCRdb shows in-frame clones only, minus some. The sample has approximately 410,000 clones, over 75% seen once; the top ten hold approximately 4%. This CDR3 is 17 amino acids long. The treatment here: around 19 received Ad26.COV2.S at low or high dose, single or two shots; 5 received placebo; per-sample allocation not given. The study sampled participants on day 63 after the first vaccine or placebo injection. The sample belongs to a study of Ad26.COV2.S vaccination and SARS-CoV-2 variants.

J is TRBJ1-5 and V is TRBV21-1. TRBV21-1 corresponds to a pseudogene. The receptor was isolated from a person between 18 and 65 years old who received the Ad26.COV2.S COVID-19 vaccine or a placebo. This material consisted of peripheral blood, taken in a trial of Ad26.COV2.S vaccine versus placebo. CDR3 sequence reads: CASSSRGAIREDQPQHF. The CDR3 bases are TGTGCCAGCAGCTCCCGCGGGGCTATACGGGAGGATCAGCCCCAGCATTTT.